This T cell receptor (beta chain) originates from a study of T cells after yellow fever vaccination. Study-level results: Subsequent booster samples again held most clones from primary vaccination (around 96% CD4, about 90% CD8). FACS-sorted repertoires might harbor abundant contaminating clonotypes from the bulk population.

TCRdb redid the calling of the 5' RACE reads with MiXCR, one entry per CDR3 protein. The repertoire holds hundreds of thousands of distinct CDR3 sequences, 12% seen once, with 3% to 4% in the top ten. This clonotype was found many times. Its antigen is currently unknown. This CDR3 contains 16 residues. Germline values: CDR1 SGHTA, CDR2 FQGNSA. The germline V and J ends were trimmed by 5 bases and 3 bases, with 19 bases remaining between them. The clonotype was recovered from a young man who received the YFV17D yellow fever vaccine. The genes are TRBV7-2 and TRBJ2-5; D is undetermined. Sequencing used CD4+ T cells sorted from PBMCs, obtained 15 days after the yellow fever booster vaccination. Here the CDR3 DNA reads TGTGCCAGCAGCGTCCAAGGGCCAGCGACCGAAGAGACCCAGTACTTC. As protein: CASSVQGPATEETQYF.